Given below is one T cell receptor beta chain in context. This specimen comes from a study of blood T cell repertoires in COVID-19. Sequencing was performed with immunoSEQ multiplex PCR; in TCRdb, only in-frame clones are kept and a portion is missing. The sample includes nearly 400,000 clones, under 90% seen only once; the top ten take 1.5% to 2%. Trimming took off 7 bases at V and 4 bases at J, with 14 bases between the two ends. Per germline, CDR1 SGHVS and CDR2 FQNEAQ. This CDR3 is 13 amino acids long. The sequence derives from a woman aged 25 to 39 who had recovered from COVID-19. The chain joins TRBV7-8 to TRBJ2-7; D may be TRBD1 (5 bases). The specimen sequenced was PBMCs or T cells enriched from blood (not recorded which). The CDR3 sequence is CASTQGTVYEQYF. CDR3 DNA sequence: TGTGCCAGCACCCAGGGAACAGTTTACGAGCAGTACTTC.